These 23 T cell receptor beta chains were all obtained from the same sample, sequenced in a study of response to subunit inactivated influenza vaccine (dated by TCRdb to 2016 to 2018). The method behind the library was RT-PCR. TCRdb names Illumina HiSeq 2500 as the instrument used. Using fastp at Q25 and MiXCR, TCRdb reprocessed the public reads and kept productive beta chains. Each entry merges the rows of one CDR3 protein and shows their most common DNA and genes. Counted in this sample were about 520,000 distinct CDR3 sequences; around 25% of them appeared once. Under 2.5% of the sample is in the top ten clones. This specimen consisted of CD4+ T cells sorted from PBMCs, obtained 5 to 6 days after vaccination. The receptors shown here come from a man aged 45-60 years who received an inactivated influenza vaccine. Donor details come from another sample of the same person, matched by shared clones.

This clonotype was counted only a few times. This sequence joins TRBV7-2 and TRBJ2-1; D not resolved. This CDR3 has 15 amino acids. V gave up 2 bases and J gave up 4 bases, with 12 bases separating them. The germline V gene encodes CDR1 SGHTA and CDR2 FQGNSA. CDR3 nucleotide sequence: TGTGCCAGCAGCTTATATTTCCACCGTTACAATGAGCAGTTCTTC. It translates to CASSLYFHRYNEQFF.

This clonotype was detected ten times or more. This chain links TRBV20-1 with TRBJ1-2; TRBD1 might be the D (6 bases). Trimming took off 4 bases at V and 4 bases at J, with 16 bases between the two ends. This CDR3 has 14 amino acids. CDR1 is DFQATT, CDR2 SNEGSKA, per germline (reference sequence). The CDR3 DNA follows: TGCAGTGCTACCCCCGGGGGAGGGGGCTATGGCTACACCTTC. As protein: CSATPGGGGYGYTF.

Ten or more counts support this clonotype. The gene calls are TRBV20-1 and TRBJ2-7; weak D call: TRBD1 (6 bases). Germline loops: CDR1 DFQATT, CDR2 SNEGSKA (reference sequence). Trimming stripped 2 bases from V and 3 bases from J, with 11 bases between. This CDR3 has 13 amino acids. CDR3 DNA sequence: TGCAGTGCTAGAAACGGACAGAACTACGAGCAGTACTTC. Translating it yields CSARNGQNYEQYF.

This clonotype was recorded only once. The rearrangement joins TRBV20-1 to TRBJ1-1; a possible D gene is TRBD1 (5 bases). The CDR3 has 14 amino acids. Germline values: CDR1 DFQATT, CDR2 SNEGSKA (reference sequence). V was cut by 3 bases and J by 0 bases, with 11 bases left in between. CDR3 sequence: CSASRALMNTEAFF. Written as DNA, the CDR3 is TGCAGTGCTAGCAGGGCCCTCATGAACACTGAAGCTTTCTTT.

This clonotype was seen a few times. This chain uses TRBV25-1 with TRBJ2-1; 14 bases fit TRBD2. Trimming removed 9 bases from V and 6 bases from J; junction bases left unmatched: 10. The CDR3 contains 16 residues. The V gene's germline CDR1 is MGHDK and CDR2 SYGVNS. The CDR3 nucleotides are TGTGCCAGTGCGGGGACTAGCGGGAGAGGGGGCAATGAGCAGTTCTTC. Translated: CASAGTSGRGGNEQFF.

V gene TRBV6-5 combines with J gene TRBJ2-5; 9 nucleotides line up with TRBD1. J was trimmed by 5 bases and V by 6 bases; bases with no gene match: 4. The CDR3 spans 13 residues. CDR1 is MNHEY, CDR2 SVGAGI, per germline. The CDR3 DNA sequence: TGTGCCAGCAGCTACAGGGGGCTTGAGACCCAGTACTTC. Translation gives CASSYRGLETQYF.

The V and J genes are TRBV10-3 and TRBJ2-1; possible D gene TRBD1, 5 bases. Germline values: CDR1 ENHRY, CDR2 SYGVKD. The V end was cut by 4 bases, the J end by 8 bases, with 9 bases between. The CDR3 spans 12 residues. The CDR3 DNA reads TGTGCCATCAGTGGTGCAGGGCATGAGCAGTTCTTC. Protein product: CAISGAGHEQFF.

The CDR3 protein is CASRYDRAGTDTQYF. In DNA form, the CDR3 reads TGTGCCAGCAGATACGACAGGGCGGGTACAGATACGCAGTATTTT. The gene calls are TRBV12-3 or TRBV12-4 and TRBJ2-3, with 7 bases matching TRBD1. The CDR3 contains 15 residues. The trim removed 6 bases at V and 3 bases at J, leaving 9 bases unmatched.

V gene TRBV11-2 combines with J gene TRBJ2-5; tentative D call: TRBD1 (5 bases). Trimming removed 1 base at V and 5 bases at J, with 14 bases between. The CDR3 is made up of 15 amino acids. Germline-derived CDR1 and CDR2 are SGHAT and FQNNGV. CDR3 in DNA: TGTGCCAGCAGCTTAGGGACCAGGGTTAGGGAGACCCAGTACTTC. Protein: CASSLGTRVRETQYF.

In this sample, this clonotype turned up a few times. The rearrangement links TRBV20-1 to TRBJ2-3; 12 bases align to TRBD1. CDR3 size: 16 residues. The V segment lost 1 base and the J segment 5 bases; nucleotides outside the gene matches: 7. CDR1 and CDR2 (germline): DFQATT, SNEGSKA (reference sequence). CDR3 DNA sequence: TGCAGTGCTAGAGCCCCGGGACAGGGGGCCGAAGATACGCAGTATTTT. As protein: CSARAPGQGAEDTQYF.

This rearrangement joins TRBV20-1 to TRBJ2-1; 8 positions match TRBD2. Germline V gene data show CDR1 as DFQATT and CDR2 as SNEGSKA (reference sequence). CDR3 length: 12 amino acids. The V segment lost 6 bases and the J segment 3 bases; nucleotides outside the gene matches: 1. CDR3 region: CSARGVYNEQFF. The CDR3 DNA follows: TGCAGTGCGCGGGGGGTCTACAATGAGCAGTTCTTC.

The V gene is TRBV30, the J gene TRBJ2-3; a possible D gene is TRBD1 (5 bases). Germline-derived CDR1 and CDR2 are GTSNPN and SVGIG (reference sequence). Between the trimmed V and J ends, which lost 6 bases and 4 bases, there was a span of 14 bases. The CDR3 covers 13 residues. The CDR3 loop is CACSQGVADTQYF. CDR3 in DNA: TGTGCCTGCAGCCAGGGTGTCGCAGATACGCAGTATTTT.

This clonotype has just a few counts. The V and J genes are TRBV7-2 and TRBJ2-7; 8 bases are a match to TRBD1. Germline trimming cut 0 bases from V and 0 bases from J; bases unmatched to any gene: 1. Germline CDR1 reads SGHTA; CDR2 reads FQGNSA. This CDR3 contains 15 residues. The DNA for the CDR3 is TGTGCCAGCAGCTTAGCGGGACAGGTCTCCTACGAGCAGTACTTC. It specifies CASSLAGQVSYEQYF.

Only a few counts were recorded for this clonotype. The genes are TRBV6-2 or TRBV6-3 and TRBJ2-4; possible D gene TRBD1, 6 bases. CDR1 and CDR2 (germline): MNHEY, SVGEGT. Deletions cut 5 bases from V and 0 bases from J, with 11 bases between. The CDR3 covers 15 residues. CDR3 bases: TGTGCCAGCAGTGGTAGGGGACAAGCCAAAAACATTCAGTACTTC. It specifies CASSGRGQAKNIQYF.

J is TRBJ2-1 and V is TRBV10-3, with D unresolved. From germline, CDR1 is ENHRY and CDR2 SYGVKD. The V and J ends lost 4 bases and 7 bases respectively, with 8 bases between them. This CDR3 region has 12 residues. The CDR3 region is CAISASANEQFF. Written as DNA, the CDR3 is TGTGCCATCAGTGCGTCGGCTAATGAGCAGTTCTTC.

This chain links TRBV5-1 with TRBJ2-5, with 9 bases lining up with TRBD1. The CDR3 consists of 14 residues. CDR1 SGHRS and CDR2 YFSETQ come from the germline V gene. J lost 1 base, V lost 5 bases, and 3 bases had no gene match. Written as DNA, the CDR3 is TGCGCCAGCAGTACACAGGGGGCCCAAGAGACCCAGTACTTC. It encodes CASSTQGAQETQYF.

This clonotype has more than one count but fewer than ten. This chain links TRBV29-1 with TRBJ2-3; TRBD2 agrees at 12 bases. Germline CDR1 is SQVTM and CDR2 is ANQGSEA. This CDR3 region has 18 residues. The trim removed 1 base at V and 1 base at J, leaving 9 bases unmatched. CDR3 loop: CSVEALGTSGFGTDTQYF. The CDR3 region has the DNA TGCAGCGTTGAAGCTCTAGGGACTAGCGGGTTCGGCACAGATACGCAGTATTTT.

CDR3 nucleotide sequence: TGTGCCAGCAGCTTGGGGGTATCCGGAACTCGCGAGCAGTACTTC. Residues: CASSLGVSGTREQYF. The chain uses TRBV5-6 and TRBJ2-7; the D is unclear. CDR1 is SGHDT and CDR2 is YYEEEE in the germline V gene. Trimming removed 0 bases at V and 6 bases at J, with 16 bases between. The CDR3 covers 15 residues.

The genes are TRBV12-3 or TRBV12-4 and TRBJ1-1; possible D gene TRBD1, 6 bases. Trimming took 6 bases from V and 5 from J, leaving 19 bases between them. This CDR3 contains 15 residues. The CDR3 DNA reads TGTGCCAGCAGCCCAAATCCCAGGGGTGGAACTGAAGCTTTCTTT. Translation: CASSPNPRGGTEAFF.

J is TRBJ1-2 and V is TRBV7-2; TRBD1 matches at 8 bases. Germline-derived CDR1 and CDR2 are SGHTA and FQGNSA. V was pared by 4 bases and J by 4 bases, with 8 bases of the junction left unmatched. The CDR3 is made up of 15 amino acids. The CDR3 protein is CASSSTTGDIYGYTF. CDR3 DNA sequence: TGTGCCAGCAGCTCAACGACAGGGGACATCTATGGCTACACCTTC.

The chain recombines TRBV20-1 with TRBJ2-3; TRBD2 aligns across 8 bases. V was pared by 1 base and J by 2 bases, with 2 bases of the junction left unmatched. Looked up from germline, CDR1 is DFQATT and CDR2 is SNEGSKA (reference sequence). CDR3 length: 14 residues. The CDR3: CSARVLADTDTQYF. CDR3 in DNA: TGCAGTGCTAGAGTACTAGCGGACACAGATACGCAGTATTTT.

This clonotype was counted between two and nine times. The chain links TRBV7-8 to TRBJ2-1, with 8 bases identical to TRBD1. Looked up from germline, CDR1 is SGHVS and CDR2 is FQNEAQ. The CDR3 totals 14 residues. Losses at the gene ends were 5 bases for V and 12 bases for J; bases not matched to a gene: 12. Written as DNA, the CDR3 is TGTGCCAGCAGCGCGTCGCAGGGGGCGATAGGGCAGTTCTTC. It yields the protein CASSASQGAIGQFF.

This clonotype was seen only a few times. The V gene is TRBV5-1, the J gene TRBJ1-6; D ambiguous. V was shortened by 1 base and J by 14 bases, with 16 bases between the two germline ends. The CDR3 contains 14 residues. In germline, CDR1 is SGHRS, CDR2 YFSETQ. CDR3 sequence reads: CASSLSERAISLHF. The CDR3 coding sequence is TGCGCCAGCAGCTTGTCGGAGAGGGCAATTTCCCTCCACTTT.